This TCR beta chain was obtained from a study of T cell responses to AZD1222 COVID-19 vaccine. Study results and caveats: Sampling captured repertoires only after the peak T cell response. White British donors predominated, females outnumbered males, and clonal diversity was possibly underestimated. Regions 160-218 and 743-854 held dominance among vaccine-associated CD4 TCRs, which spanned spike.

The protocol was immunoSEQ multiplex PCR, while the TCRdb copy is restricted to in-frame clones and leaves out a portion. Of some 170,000 clones listed, 85% to 95% are singletons. As regards this clone: Its target is unknown.

The sample consisted of peripheral blood, taken 28 days after the second dose of the MenACWY control vaccine. The clonotype comes from an adult who received the MenACWY meningococcal vaccine as a control.

Here the CDR3 DNA reads TGTGCCAGCAGGATTAGCAATCAGCCCCAGCATTTT. As protein: CASRISNQPQHF. The rearrangement links TRBV28 to TRBJ1-5; D gene uncertain. Trimming took 6 bases from V and 0 from J, leaving 3 bases between them. Germline V CDR1 and CDR2: MDHEN, SYDVKM. The CDR3 has 12 amino acids.